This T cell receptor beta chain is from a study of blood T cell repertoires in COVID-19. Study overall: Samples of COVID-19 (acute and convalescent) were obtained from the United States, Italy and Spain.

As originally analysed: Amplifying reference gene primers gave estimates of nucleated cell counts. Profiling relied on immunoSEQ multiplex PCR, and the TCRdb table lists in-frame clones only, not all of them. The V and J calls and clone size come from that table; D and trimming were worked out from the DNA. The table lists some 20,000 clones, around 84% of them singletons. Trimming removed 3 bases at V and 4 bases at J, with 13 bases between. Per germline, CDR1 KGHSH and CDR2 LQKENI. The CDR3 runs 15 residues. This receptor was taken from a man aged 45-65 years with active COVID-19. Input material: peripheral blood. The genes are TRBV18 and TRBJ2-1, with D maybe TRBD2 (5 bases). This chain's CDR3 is CASSPPVATYNEQFF. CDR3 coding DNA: TGTGCCAGCTCACCCCCTGTAGCGACGTACAATGAGCAGTTCTTC.